These 18 T cell receptor beta chains share one sample of origin, sequenced in a study of cytomegalovirus exposure and HLA in healthy donors. Clones were sequenced by immunoSEQ multiplex PCR, and TCRdb holds only the in-frame ones, with some missing. The sample gives 100,000 to 120,000 clones, about 92% of which show up once; 1.9% is in the top ten. Sequencing was carried out using PBMCs. The receptors originated from a woman between 18 and 29 years old in good health and CMV-seronegative.

Regarding this clone: One end of the junction varies from germline; a read error may be responsible. This chain links TRBV5-8 with TRBJ2-7, with 7 positions matching TRBD1. The CDR3 runs 10 residues. Germline V gene sequence: CDR1 SGHTS, CDR2 YDEGEE. CDR3 bases: TGTGCCAGCAGCTTGAACAGGGGAACCTTC. As protein: CASSLNRGTF.

This clone showed up just once. The chain recombines TRBV7-9 with TRBJ2-3; the match to TRBD2 covers 11 bases. The V segment lost 7 bases and the J segment 3 bases; nucleotides outside the gene matches: 9. Germline CDR1 reads SEHNR; CDR2 reads FQNEAQ (reference sequence). This CDR3 region has 16 residues. For the CDR3, the DNA is TGTGCCAGCATCCTACTAGCGGGAGAGGTAACAGATACGCAGTATTTT. It is translated as CASILLAGEVTDTQYF.

The gene calls are TRBV28 and TRBJ2-1, with 7 nucleotides matching TRBD2. Germline values: CDR1 MDHEN, CDR2 SYDVKM. V shed 5 bases and J 0 bases; nucleotides not matched to a gene: 16. This CDR3 spans 19 amino acids. The CDR3 here is CASSTQTGTKPDSYNEQFF. As DNA, the CDR3 is TGTGCCAGCAGTACTCAAACCGGGACTAAACCGGACTCCTACAATGAGCAGTTCTTC.

The CDR3: CTSSQDARRATEQYF. The CDR3 DNA follows: TGCACCAGCAGCCAAGATGCCAGGCGGGCCACCGAGCAGTACTTC. The genes are TRBV1 and TRBJ2-7; TRBD2 reflects the table's D call only, with no check against the DNA. TRBV1 is a documented pseudogene. The CDR3 is made up of 15 amino acids.

The chain couples TRBV2 to TRBJ2-1; 9 bases map to TRBD1. There are 16 residues in the CDR3. V dropped 4 bases and J dropped 4; count of bases not matched to a gene: 8. Germline-derived CDR1 and CDR2 are SNHLY and FYNNEI. The CDR3 protein is CASSGGTGKRYNEQFF. The CDR3 DNA reads TGTGCCAGCAGTGGCGGGACAGGGAAGAGATACAATGAGCAGTTCTTC.

This rearrangement joins TRBV28 to TRBJ1-2; D not resolved. V gave up 5 bases and J gave up 0 bases, with 7 bases separating them. CDR3 size: 13 residues. Germline V CDR1 and CDR2: MDHEN, SYDVKM. The CDR3 region is CASSLTANYGYTF. The CDR3 coding sequence is TGTGCCAGCAGTCTTACAGCTAACTATGGCTACACCTTC.

This clone came up once. V is TRBV2 and J is TRBJ2-1; 11 bases map to TRBD1. From germline, CDR1 is SNHLY and CDR2 FYNNEI. The CDR3 runs 15 residues. V was pared by 6 bases and J by 0 bases, with 1 base of the junction left unmatched. The CDR3 here is CASSGTGGSYNEQFF. CDR3 in DNA: TGTGCCAGCAGCGGGACAGGGGGCTCCTACAATGAGCAGTTCTTC.

V gene TRBV12-5 combines with J gene TRBJ2-1; possibly TRBD2 for D (6 bases). This CDR3 comprises 15 residues. Trimming removed 5 bases at V and 5 bases at J, with 16 bases between. Germline CDR1 and CDR2: LGHNT and FRNRAP. The CDR3 DNA reads as TGTGCTAGTGGTCTTCCACCGGGACTTCACAATGAGCAGTTCTTC. This gives the protein CASGLPPGLHNEQFF.

The chain recombines TRBV5-1 with TRBJ1-4; D remains ambiguous. Germline V gene sequence: CDR1 SGHRS, CDR2 YFSETQ. V gave up 4 bases and J gave up 4 bases, with 11 bases separating them. There are 14 residues in the CDR3. CDR3 sequence: CASSPTSNNEKLFF. The CDR3 nucleotides read TGCGCCAGCAGCCCAACATCAAATAATGAAAAACTGTTTTTT.

About this clone itself: Other DNA sequences of this sample code for an identical CDR3. The chain joins TRBV28 to TRBJ2-7; D ambiguous. V shed 1 base and J shed 1 base, with 2 bases lying between them. CDR1 and CDR2 (germline): MDHEN, SYDVKM. This CDR3 has 12 residues. CDR3 nucleotide sequence: TGTGCCAGCAGTTTATCATCCTACGAGCAGTACTTC. Amino acids: CASSLSSYEQYF.

V usage is TRBV2 and J usage is TRBJ1-1; the D gene is possibly TRBD1 (5 bases). V was cut by 7 bases and J by 4 bases, with 13 bases left in between. Germline CDR1 reads SNHLY; CDR2 reads FYNNEI. The CDR3 is 13 amino acids. CDR3: CASNLPGGTEAFF. As DNA, the CDR3 is TGTGCCAGCAACCTTCCGGGGGGCACTGAAGCTTTCTTT.

The CDR3 DNA is TGCGCCAGCAGCTCCCCAGAGGGCTATGGCTACACCTTC. Its protein is CASSSPEGYGYTF. The chain links TRBV5-1 to TRBJ1-2; D uncertain. CDR3 length equals 13 residues. V lost 3 bases, J lost 4 bases, and 10 bases lay in between. CDR1 is SGHRS, CDR2 YFSETQ, per germline.

This clone has just one count. The rearrangement links TRBV27 to TRBJ1-6; D not resolved. V lost 5 bases, J lost 7 bases, and 6 bases lay in between. Germline V gene data show CDR1 as MNHEY and CDR2 as SMNVEV (reference sequence). The CDR3 contains 12 residues. The CDR3, as DNA: TGTGCCAGCAGTCTCCTCAATTCACCCCTCCACTTT. Translated: CASSLLNSPLHF.

The CDR3 loop reads CASREGGQHEQYF. The DNA for the CDR3 is TGTGCCAGCAGAGAAGGAGGGCAACACGAGCAGTACTTC. The rearrangement joins TRBV25-1 to TRBJ2-7, with a possible D match to TRBD2 (6 bases). Trimming cost V 6 bases and J 5 bases, with 14 bases left between them. This CDR3 has 13 residues. CDR1 is MGHDK and CDR2 is SYGVNS in the germline V gene.

The table lists this clone with a count of one. Here the CDR3 DNA reads TGTGCCAGCAGCGTAGCCACCGGAGGTGGAGAGACCCAGTACTTC. It codes for CASSVATGGGETQYF. The chain links TRBV9 to TRBJ2-5; D perhaps matches TRBD2 (5 bases). The CDR3 is 15 residues long. The germline V and J ends were trimmed by 0 bases and 4 bases, with 13 bases remaining between them. CDR1 SGDLS and CDR2 YYNGEE come from the germline V gene.

This clone was observed a handful of times. The chain combines TRBV29-1 with TRBJ1-5; D not resolved. CDR3 length: 14 amino acids. In germline, CDR1 is SQVTM, CDR2 ANQGSEA. V dropped 7 bases and J dropped 3 bases, with 16 bases sitting between them. The CDR3 sequence is CSAVVTGDNQPQHF. CDR3 DNA sequence: TGCAGCGCTGTAGTCACGGGAGACAATCAGCCCCAGCATTTT. The full variable domain, completed using reference TRBV29-1 and TRBJ1-5, is SAVISQKPSRDICQRGTSLTIQCQVDSQVTMMFWYRQQPGQSLTLIATANQGSEATYESGFVIDKFPISRPNLTFSTLTVSNMSPEDSSIYLCSAVVTGDNQPQHFGDGTRLSIL.

The V gene is TRBV5-1, the J gene TRBJ2-1; D perhaps matches TRBD2 (7 bases). Trimming took off 7 bases at V and 5 bases at J, with 16 bases between the two ends. The germline V gene encodes CDR1 SGHRS and CDR2 YFSETQ. The CDR3 is 14 residues long. The CDR3 spells CASEEQGLNNEQFF. CDR3 coding DNA: TGCGCCAGCGAGGAACAGGGACTAAACAATGAGCAGTTCTTC. Looking up the rest from reference TRBV5-1 and TRBJ2-1 gives the full variable domain: KAGVTQTPRYLIKTRGQQVTLSCSPISGHRSVSWYQQTPGQGLQFLFEYFSETQRNKGNFPGRFSGRQFSNSRSEMNVSTLELGDSALYLCASEEQGLNNEQFFGPGTRLTVL.

The V and J genes are TRBV5-1 and TRBJ2-7; possible D gene TRBD1, 5 bases. V lost 0 bases to trimming and J lost 6 bases, with 13 bases between them. The germline CDR1 and CDR2 sequences are SGHRS and YFSETQ. CDR3 length: 14 amino acids. DNA for the CDR3: TGCGCCAGCAGCTTGGGGGGCGCTCCTTCCGAGCAGTACTTC. Translated: CASSLGGAPSEQYF. The full variable domain, rest sourced from reference TRBV5-1 and TRBJ2-7, is KAGVTQTPRYLIKTRGQQVTLSCSPISGHRSVSWYQQTPGQGLQFLFEYFSETQRNKGNFPGRFSGRQFSNSRSEMNVSTLELGDSALYLCASSLGGAPSEQYFGPGTRLTVT.